Shown below are 4 T cell receptor beta chains from a single sample sequenced in a study of technical replicates of blood from several donors. Profiling relied on immunoSEQ multiplex PCR, and the TCRdb table lists in-frame clones only, not all of them. In the table there are some 58,000 clones, roughly 92% of which are singletons. Sequencing was done on a sample of T cells isolated from PBMCs. The receptor set was obtained from a human donor in good health.

V usage is TRBV7-9 and J usage is TRBJ2-3; D might be TRBD1 (6 bases). This CDR3 has 14 amino acids. CDR1 SEHNR and CDR2 FQNEAQ come from the germline V gene (reference sequence). The V end lost 5 bases, the J end lost 1 base, and 10 bases lay between the germline ends. In nucleotides, the CDR3 is TGTGCCAGCAGCATTGGACAGCGCACAGATACGCAGTATTTT. It encodes CASSIGQRTDTQYF. The variable domain in full, with the rest retrieved from reference TRBV7-9 and TRBJ2-3, is DTGVSQNPRHKITKRGQNVTFRCDPISEHNRLYWYRQTLGQGPEFLTYFQNEAQLEKSRLLSDRFSAERPKGSFSTLEIQRTEQGDSAMYLCASSIGQRTDTQYFGPGTRLTVL.

The chain employs TRBV18 and TRBJ2-7; D is perhaps TRBD1 (6 bases). The V end lost 2 bases, the J end lost 4 bases, and 12 bases lay between the germline ends. CDR1 and CDR2 (germline): KGHSH, LQKENI. CDR3 size: 14 residues. Here the CDR3 DNA reads TGTGCCAGCTCACCAACAGGGCTTGAGTACGAGCAGTACTTC. This codes for CASSPTGLEYEQYF.

The chain is built from TRBV11-3 and TRBJ2-3, with 8 bases fitting TRBD2. Germline CDR1 reads SGHNT; CDR2 reads YENEEA. V shed 2 bases, J shed 1 base, and the junction held 5 bases outside the gene matches. This CDR3 region has 16 residues. DNA for the CDR3: TGTGCCAGCAGCTTACTAGCGGGTGTCGGCACAGATACGCAGTATTTT. Encoded protein: CASSLLAGVGTDTQYF.

This clone was seen a single time. This rearrangement joins TRBV10-3 to TRBJ2-1; 7 bases are shared with TRBD1. Germline V gives CDR1 ENHRY, CDR2 SYGVKD. This CDR3 has 15 residues. The J segment lost 5 bases and the V segment lost 7 bases, leaving 11 bases of the junction unmatched. CDR3 sequence: CAIMGTGTANNEQFF. Written as DNA, the CDR3 is TGTGCCATCATGGGGACCGGGACAGCCAACAATGAGCAGTTCTTC.